This TCR beta chain was obtained from a study of PD-1 blockade in classical Hodgkin lymphoma. Findings and limits, study-wide: Whereas CD4+ TCR diversity had risen significantly by C4D1, CD8+ TCR diversity had not. Newly diagnosed patients were reported to start with lower TCR diversity than healthy donors. What drove the repertoire differences, possibly disease activity or prior therapy, has not been defined.

Brentuximab vedotin exposure varied among the patients, all of whom had relapsed after autologous stem cell transplantation. Best overall response was complete response, partial response or progressive disease in these relapsed/refractory classical Hodgkin lymphoma patients. In regard to this clone: Its antigen is unknown.

The CDR3 covers 11 residues. V was cut by 3 bases and J by 5 bases, with 2 bases left in between. Germline CDR1 MDHEN, CDR2 SYDVKM. Sequenced by immunoSEQ multiplex PCR; TCRdb stores in-frame clones only, minus some. The sample lists 95,000 to 120,000 clones, about 89% occurring once. The TCR was taken from a human donor with classical Hodgkin lymphoma. Here the sequenced sample was peripheral blood mononuclear cells (PBMCs), taken before the second cycle of nivolumab. This chain uses TRBV28 with TRBJ2-1; D call uncertain. This CDR3 reads CASSFDNEQFF. In nucleotides, the CDR3 is TGTGCCAGCAGTTTCGACAATGAGCAGTTCTTC.